Each of the 22 T cell receptor beta chains below was sequenced from the same sample in a study of cytomegalovirus exposure and HLA in healthy donors. The PCR contained 60 Vbeta and 13 Jbeta primers. Method: immunoSEQ multiplex PCR; TCRdb's copy keeps in-frame clones and lacks some. The sample records 100,000 or so clones, approximately 79% being singletons. Material for sequencing was PBMCs. These receptors originate from a woman between 40 and 55 years old in good health and CMV-seronegative.

The table lists this clone with a few counts. J is TRBJ2-7 and V is TRBV9; TRBD2 agrees at 11 bases. This CDR3 contains 16 residues. V shed 3 bases, J shed 7 bases, and the junction held 12 bases outside the gene matches. CDR1 SGDLS and CDR2 YYNGEE come from the germline V gene. CDR3 protein: CASSEEASGRPGEQYF. Written as DNA, the CDR3 is TGTGCCAGCAGCGAGGAGGCTAGCGGGAGGCCGGGAGAGCAGTACTTC.

V and J are TRBV28 and TRBJ2-7; 8 positions match TRBD1. V lost 3 bases and J lost 1; bases outside the gene matches: 2. The germline CDR1 and CDR2 sequences are MDHEN and SYDVKM. The CDR3 runs 14 residues. The CDR3 protein is CASSLGQASYEQYF. The CDR3, as DNA: TGTGCCAGCAGTTTGGGACAGGCATCCTACGAGCAGTACTTC.

This clone occurred a few times. The CDR3 sequence: CASSRTSAGLNEQFF. The CDR3 DNA reads TGTGCCAGCAGCCGAACTAGCGCGGGTCTCAATGAGCAGTTCTTC. This chain links TRBV7-9 with TRBJ2-1; 7 bases match TRBD2. The CDR3 totals 15 residues. In germline, CDR1 is SEHNR, CDR2 FQNEAQ (reference sequence). V was clipped by 5 bases and J by 6 bases; unmatched bases: 10. The full variable domain, completed using reference TRBV7-9 and TRBJ2-1, is DTGVSQNPRHKITKRGQNVTFRCDPISEHNRLYWYRQTLGQGPEFLTYFQNEAQLEKSRLLSDRFSAERPKGSFSTLEIQRTEQGDSAMYLCASSRTSAGLNEQFFGPGTRLTVL.

This rearrangement joins TRBV20-1 to TRBJ1-2; D ambiguous. Germline values: CDR1 DFQATT, CDR2 SNEGSKA (reference sequence). The CDR3 is 11 amino acids. The V end was cut by 4 bases, the J end by 7 bases, with 10 bases between. The CDR3 DNA reads as TGCAGTGCTACTCCCCGAGGTGGCTACACCTTC. Translating gives CSATPRGGYTF.

V usage is TRBV9 and J usage is TRBJ2-6; TRBD2 is a possible D gene (6 bases). The V gene's germline CDR1 is SGDLS and CDR2 YYNGEE. The V and J ends lost 3 bases and 0 bases respectively, with 10 bases between them. The CDR3 loop spans 16 amino acids. CDR3: CASSGRGFSGANVLTF. CDR3 coding DNA: TGTGCCAGCAGCGGACGGGGGTTCTCTGGGGCCAACGTCCTGACTTTC.

The V gene is TRBV4-2, the J gene TRBJ2-3; 10 nucleotides align to TRBD2. Trimming cost V 3 bases and J 6 bases; bases outside gene matches: 6. The germline CDR1 and CDR2 sequences are LGHNA and YNFKEQ. The CDR3 loop spans 15 amino acids. The CDR3 here is CASSHLAGDGDTQYF. The CDR3 DNA is TGTGCCAGCAGCCACCTAGCGGGAGACGGGGATACGCAGTATTTT.

The genes are TRBV27 and TRBJ2-3; 7 positions agree with TRBD2. CDR3 length: 14 amino acids. V dropped 8 bases and J dropped 2; count of bases not matched to a gene: 7. The germline V gene encodes CDR1 MNHEY and CDR2 SMNVEV (reference sequence). The CDR3 here is CASGRQRDTDTQYF. The CDR3 DNA sequence: TGTGCCAGCGGGAGGCAGCGGGACACAGATACGCAGTATTTT.

The J gene is TRBJ2-3, the V gene TRBV7-9; TRBD2 might be the D (6 bases). The CDR3 has 13 amino acids. In germline, CDR1 is SEHNR, CDR2 FQNEAQ (reference sequence). The V end lost 4 bases, the J end lost 7 bases, and 12 bases lay between the germline ends. The CDR3 DNA reads as TGTGCCAGCAGCTCGTCAGGACTATATACGCAGTATTTT. Its protein is CASSSSGLYTQYF.

This sequence joins TRBV5-1 and TRBJ2-1; 7 bases line up with TRBD1. The V gene's germline CDR1 is SGHRS and CDR2 YFSETQ. There are 14 residues in the CDR3. Germline trimming cut 4 bases from V and 7 bases from J; bases unmatched to any gene: 8. The CDR3: CASSPMTGNNEQFF. The CDR3 region has the DNA TGCGCCAGCAGCCCTATGACAGGGAATAATGAGCAGTTCTTC.

In this sample, this clone turned up a few times. V gene TRBV5-6 combines with J gene TRBJ1-1; perhaps TRBD1 as D (6 bases). CDR3 size: 14 residues. Per germline, CDR1 SGHDT and CDR2 YYEEEE. The V end was cut by 0 bases, the J end by 1 base, with 7 bases between. CDR3 DNA: TGTGCCAGCAGCTTGGGACAGGCGAACACTGAAGCTTTCTTT. Protein sequence: CASSLGQANTEAFF.

V is TRBV28 and J is TRBJ2-7; possible D gene TRBD2, 5 bases. CDR1 MDHEN and CDR2 SYDVKM come from the germline V gene. The CDR3 consists of 12 residues. V shed 8 bases and J shed 2 bases, with 10 bases lying between them. The CDR3 region is CASREATYEQYF. The CDR3 DNA reads TGTGCCAGCCGGGAAGCGACCTACGAGCAGTACTTC.

This clone was recorded a few times. The CDR3 bases are TGCGCCAGCAGCCTAAAGTGGATTGAGGGCCTCAACTACAATGAGCAGTTCTTC. This encodes CASSLKWIEGLNYNEQFF. The genes are TRBV4-3 and TRBJ2-1; D possibly corresponds to TRBD2 (5 bases). This CDR3 is built from 18 residues. The germline V gene encodes CDR1 LGHNA and CDR2 YSLEER. V was shortened by 4 bases and J by 3 bases, with 22 bases between the two germline ends.

J is TRBJ1-1 and V is TRBV7-2; no clear D gene. Germline lookup yields CDR1 SGHTA and CDR2 FQGNSA. V shed 5 bases and J shed 4 bases, with 11 bases lying between them. The CDR3 length is 13 residues. The CDR3 region has the DNA TGTGCCAGCAGCCCTGAATTGAGCACTGAAGCTTTCTTT. Amino acids: CASSPELSTEAFF.

This rearrangement joins TRBV11-2 to TRBJ1-2, with 9 bases identical to TRBD1. The germline CDR1 and CDR2 sequences are SGHAT and FQNNGV. The CDR3 runs to 17 residues. The J segment lost 6 bases and the V segment lost 4 bases, leaving 15 bases of the junction unmatched. This CDR3 is CASSSQSGTGLLDGYTF. The CDR3 DNA sequence: TGTGCCAGCAGCTCCCAATCGGGGACAGGGCTCCTGGATGGCTACACCTTC.

The CDR3 loop is CASSFGVDRSYRPQHF. In nucleotides, the CDR3 is TGTGCCAGCAGTTTTGGGGTTGACAGGTCCTATCGGCCCCAGCATTTT. V is TRBV28 and J is TRBJ1-5, with D possibly being TRBD1 (6 bases). Trimming took off 3 bases at V and 9 bases at J, with 21 bases between the two ends. The CDR3 spans 16 residues. Germline V lookup: CDR1 MDHEN, CDR2 SYDVKM.

Concerning this clone itself: Other DNA sequences from this sample encode an identical CDR3 as well. V usage is TRBV27 and J usage is TRBJ2-3; tentatively, D is TRBD1 (6 bases). The V gene lost 9 bases and the J gene lost 1 base, with 17 bases spanning the gap. The CDR3 length is 15 residues. CDR1 is MNHEY, CDR2 SMNVEV, per germline (reference sequence). CDR3 in amino acids: CASSKQGIRTDTQYF. The CDR3 bases are TGTGCCAGTAGTAAACAGGGAATACGCACAGATACGCAGTATTTT.

The chain links TRBV10-3 to TRBJ2-5, with a weak D call TRBD1 (6 bases). Germline assignment: CDR1 ENHRY and CDR2 SYGVKD. The CDR3 contains 13 residues. V was shortened by 2 bases and J by 2 bases, with 6 bases between the two germline ends. For the CDR3, the DNA is TGTGCCATCAGTGAGGGACAGCAAGAGACCCAGTACTTC. Its translation is CAISEGQQETQYF.

The chain joins TRBV11-2 to TRBJ1-2; TRBD1 matches at 8 bases. V dropped 4 bases and J dropped 0; count of bases not matched to a gene: 10. The germline V gene has CDR1 SGHAT and CDR2 FQNNGV. The CDR3 is 17 residues long. The CDR3 sequence: CASSSLVGDRSNYGYTF. The CDR3 coding sequence is TGTGCCAGCAGCTCCCTTGTAGGGGACAGGTCTAACTATGGCTACACCTTC.

This clone appeared a few times. The V call is TRBV6-5, the J call TRBJ1-6; D gene uncertain. The CDR3 covers 14 residues. From germline, CDR1 is MNHEY and CDR2 SVGAGI. Between the trimmed V and J ends, which lost 2 bases and 7 bases, there was a span of 9 bases. CDR3 sequence (DNA): TGTGCCAGCAGTTACGCGGTCCTAAATTCACCCCTCCACTTT. The encoded protein is CASSYAVLNSPLHF.

This clone was detected only a few times. V and J are TRBV5-4 and TRBJ2-7; 9 bases agree with TRBD2. Trimming cost V 5 bases and J 2 bases; bases outside gene matches: 8. Germline CDR1 reads SGHNT; CDR2 reads YYREEE (reference sequence). The CDR3 extends over 15 amino acids. The CDR3 sequence is CASSPGIAGAYEQYF. The CDR3 nucleotides read TGTGCCAGCAGTCCCGGGATAGCGGGGGCCTACGAGCAGTACTTC.

V is TRBV28 and J is TRBJ2-1; TRBD1 agrees at 8 bases. The CDR3 length is 15 residues. J was trimmed by 6 bases and V by 4 bases; bases with no gene match: 8. Per the germline V gene, CDR1 is MDHEN and CDR2 is SYDVKM. CDR3 nucleotide sequence: TGTGCCAGCAGTTCGCCGGGACAGGTGGGCAATGAGCAGTTCTTC. Its protein is CASSSPGQVGNEQFF. Together with reference TRBV28 and TRBJ2-1, the CDR3 gives the full variable domain: DVKVTQSSRYLVKRTGEKVFLECVQDMDHENMFWYRQDPGLGLRLIYFSYDVKMKEKGDIPEGYSVSREKKERFSLILESASTNQTSMYLCASSSPGQVGNEQFFGPGTRLTVL.

The rearrangement joins TRBV7-8 to TRBJ2-7; 10 bases are a match to TRBD1. The germline CDR1 and CDR2 sequences are SGHVS and FQNEAQ. Unmatched junction bases numbered 6, after V lost 2 bases and J lost 5 bases. The CDR3 consists of 15 residues. The DNA for the CDR3 is TGTGCCAGCAGCTTATTGACAGGGGGCGTCCACGAGCAGTACTTC. It is translated as CASSLLTGGVHEQYF.